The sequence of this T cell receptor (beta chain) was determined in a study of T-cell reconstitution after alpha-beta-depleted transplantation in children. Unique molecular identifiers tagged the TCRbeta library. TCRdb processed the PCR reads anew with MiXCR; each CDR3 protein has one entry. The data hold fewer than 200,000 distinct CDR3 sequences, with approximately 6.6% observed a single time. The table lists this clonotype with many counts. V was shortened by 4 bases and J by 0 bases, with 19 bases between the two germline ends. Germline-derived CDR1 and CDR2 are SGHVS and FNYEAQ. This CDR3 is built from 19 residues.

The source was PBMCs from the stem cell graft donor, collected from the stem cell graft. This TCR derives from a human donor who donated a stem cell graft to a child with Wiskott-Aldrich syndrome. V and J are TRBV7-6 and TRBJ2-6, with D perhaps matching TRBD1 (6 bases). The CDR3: CASSSRGGGFSSGANVLTF. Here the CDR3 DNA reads TGTGCCAGCAGCTCTAGAGGTGGGGGCTTCTCCTCTGGGGCCAACGTCCTGACTTTC.